These T cell receptor beta chains were read from a single sample in a study of blood T cell repertoires in COVID-19. Some clones are missing from TCRdb's copy, which holds only in-frame ones; the method was immunoSEQ multiplex PCR. The sample includes fewer than 350,000 clones, 88% of them seen just once. Sequencing was done on a sample of peripheral blood. The origin of the receptors is a man aged 18 to 29 with active or convalescent COVID-19. Both conserved end residues are part of each CDR3. Fields, in order: D gene, J gene, CDR3 length, clone size, V gene, CDR3 protein, CDR3 DNA. A D gene is named only where the DNA matches it firmly. Part of the rows lack a size; the others show once, few, many or a class for expanded clones.

>TRBD1|TRBJ1-5|16|-|TRBV18
CASSRRGQGRDQPQHF
TGTGCCAGCTCACGGAGGGGACAGGGGAGAGATCAGCCCCAGCATTTT
>TRBD2|TRBJ2-3|16|-|TRBV24-1
CATSEGSGGRWDTQYF
TGTGCCACCAGTGAAGGAAGCGGGGGCCGGTGGGATACGCAGTATTTT
>-|TRBJ2-5|15|-|TRBV7-8
CASSLSGPYQETQYF
TGTGCCAGCAGCTTGTCAGGCCCGTACCAAGAGACCCAGTACTTC
>-|TRBJ2-5|14|once|TRBV4-3
CASSQENRIETQYF
TGCGCCAGCAGCCAAGAGAACAGGATCGAGACCCAGTACTTC
>TRBD1|TRBJ2-7|14|-|TRBV2
CASDGGTGDYEQYF
TGTGCCAGCGACGGAGGGACAGGGGACTACGAGCAGTACTTC
>TRBD1|TRBJ2-7|15|-|TRBV29-1
CSARTGGEKSGEQYF
TGCAGCGCCCGGACAGGGGGCGAAAAATCGGGCGAGCAGTACTTC
>TRBD2|TRBJ2-7|13|many|TRBV13
CASSFGRAYEQYF
TGTGCCAGCAGCTTCGGGAGGGCCTACGAGCAGTACTTC
>-|TRBJ1-2|12|-|TRBV12-3/TRBV12-4
CASSLGFGGYTF
TGTGCCAGCAGTTTAGGTTTCGGTGGCTACACCTTC
>TRBD1|TRBJ1-2|15|-|TRBV4-3
CASSQGQGVVYGYTF
TGCGCCAGCAGCCAAGGACAGGGGGTCGTTTATGGCTACACCTTC
>-|TRBJ2-1|13|-|TRBV6-5
CASSYSGGTEQFF
TGTGCCAGCAGTTACTCGGGGGGGACAGAGCAGTTCTTC
>-|TRBJ1-2|13|-|TRBV12-3/TRBV12-4
CASSIRGYYGYTF
TGTGCCAGCAGTATAAGGGGGTACTATGGCTACACCTTC
>-|TRBJ1-4|14|-|TRBV19
CASSMGEISEKLFF
TGTGCCAGTAGTATGGGAGAAATTTCCGAAAAACTGTTTTTT
>-|TRBJ2-5|14|-|TRBV27
CASSAGGVQETQYF
TGTGCCAGCAGTGCTGGGGGCGTCCAAGAGACCCAGTACTTC
>-|TRBJ2-2|15|-|TRBV3-1/TRBV3-2
CASSPMGGNTGELFF
TGTGCCAGCAGCCCAATGGGGGGGAACACCGGGGAGCTGTTTTTT